These T cell receptor beta chains were read from a single sample in a study of T-cell memory formation after mild COVID-19. In TCRdb, the 5' RACE reads were re-called with MiXCR into one record per CDR3 protein. The repertoire holds about 450,000 distinct CDR3 sequences, with around a quarter as singletons. The source material was PBMCs or a T cell subset sorted from them (not recorded which). These receptors were taken from an adult woman who had mild COVID-19 (a few samples of this study predate the infection). Cell type and time point are not known. Each CDR3 is given without its conserved first and last residue.

>TRBJ2-7|TRBV24-1
ATSDHRLAGSYEQY
>TRBJ2-3|TRBV11-2
ASSFPGLGTDTQY
>TRBJ2-5|TRBV20-1
SPRMETQY
>TRBJ1-1|TRBV4-1
ASSQERGSGAF
>TRBJ2-3|TRBV7-9
ASSLLAGLTDTQY
>TRBJ1-1|TRBV6-2/TRBV6-3
ASSSGFEAF
>TRBJ2-7|TRBV19
ASRLTGGESSYEQY
>TRBJ1-2|TRBV24-1
ATSDFRGSRGDGYT
>TRBJ2-7|TRBV29-1
SVVAAAYEQY
>TRBJ2-1|TRBV7-9
ASSLGGGTSSYNEQF